The 29 T cell receptor beta chains presented below share a single source sample, sequenced in a study of T cell responses to AZD1222 COVID-19 vaccine. Measured with immunoSEQ multiplex PCR; TCRdb has only the in-frame clones, and not every one. The profile shows fewer than 200,000 clones, 85% to 95% of them singletons. Sample: peripheral blood, taken on day 0 of AZD1222 vaccination. The receptors were sampled from an adult in good health.

This sequence joins TRBV11-2 and TRBJ2-5; D is perhaps TRBD2 (5 bases). Trimming cost V 2 bases and J 4 bases, with 11 bases left between them. Germline CDR1 SGHAT, CDR2 FQNNGV. The CDR3 sequence is 14 residues long. The DNA of the CDR3 is TGTGCCAGCAGCTTAAACCCAGGAGGAGAGACCCAGTACTTC. Translated: CASSLNPGGETQYF.

The V and J genes are TRBV5-5 and TRBJ2-4; no clear D. Trimming shortened V by 4 bases and J by 0 bases, and 14 bases separated the two germline ends. CDR3 length equals 16 residues. Germline V gene lookup returns CDR1 SGHKS and CDR2 YYEKEE (reference sequence). This chain's CDR3 is CASSTDPTLAKNIQYF. The CDR3 DNA sequence: TGTGCCAGCAGCACGGACCCGACCCTAGCCAAAAACATTCAGTACTTC.

This chain links TRBV24-1 with TRBJ1-5, with no clear D. The V gene's germline CDR1 is KGHDR and CDR2 SFDVKD. The CDR3 consists of 15 residues. V gave up 4 bases and J gave up 4 bases, with 13 bases separating them. The chain's CDR3 is CATSDPRRPNQPQHF. The CDR3 DNA sequence: TGTGCCACCAGTGACCCTAGGCGGCCGAATCAGCCCCAGCATTTT.

The rearrangement uses TRBV28 and TRBJ1-2; D unresolved. Germline V gene data show CDR1 as MDHEN and CDR2 as SYDVKM. V gave up 4 bases and J gave up 4 bases, with 7 bases separating them. This CDR3 is built from 12 residues. The CDR3 sequence: CASSSRVYGYTF. The CDR3 coding sequence is TGTGCCAGCAGTTCGAGAGTCTATGGCTACACCTTC.

This rearrangement joins TRBV12-5 to TRBJ1-5; D gene ambiguous. The germline V gene encodes CDR1 LGHNT and CDR2 FRNRAP. Trimming removed 9 bases from V and 6 bases from J, with 21 bases in between. The CDR3 has 15 amino acids. CDR3 protein: CASSFDGPKIQPQHF. CDR3 in DNA: TGTGCTAGCTCATTTGACGGTCCAAAAATTCAGCCCCAGCATTTT. The full variable domain, with the rest looked up from reference TRBV12-5 and TRBJ1-5, is DARVTQTPRHKVTEMGQEVTMRCQPILGHNTVFWYRQTMMQGLELLAYFRNRAPLDDSGMPKDRFSAEMPDATLATLKIQPSEPRDSAVYFCASSFDGPKIQPQHFGDGTRLSIL.

This chain joins TRBV18 and TRBJ2-5; 8 bases fit TRBD1. This CDR3 has 16 amino acids. The germline CDR1 and CDR2 sequences are KGHSH and LQKENI. With 3 bases clipped from V and 2 bases from J, the junction kept 8 bases outside the gene matches. CDR3 bases: TGTGCCAGCTCACCGACCAGAACAGGGGGACAAGAGACCCAGTACTTC. This gives the protein CASSPTRTGGQETQYF.

This clone was seen more than once but under ten times. This chain joins TRBV19 and TRBJ2-3, with 10 nucleotides matching TRBD1. This CDR3 spans 16 amino acids. The V and J ends lost 5 bases and 4 bases, in that order; junction bases with no gene match: 9. CDR1 is LNHDA and CDR2 is SQIVND in the germline V gene (reference sequence). This chain's CDR3 is CASSSTSTGGPDTQYF. DNA of the CDR3: TGTGCCAGTAGTTCTACCTCGACAGGGGGCCCAGATACGCAGTATTTT.

The V gene is TRBV19, the J gene TRBJ1-5; 7 bases align to TRBD1. Trimming cost V 8 bases and J 5 bases; bases outside gene matches: 6. Germline assignment: CDR1 LNHDA and CDR2 SQIVND (reference sequence). This CDR3 region has 13 residues. CDR3 nucleotide sequence: TGTGCCAGTTGTAGAGACAGGGATCAGCCCCAGCATTTT. This gives the protein CASCRDRDQPQHF.

This clone was seen only a few times. This chain connects TRBV7-6 to TRBJ1-1; D uncertain. The CDR3 is made up of 15 amino acids. Germline lookup yields CDR1 SGHVS and CDR2 FNYEAQ. Trimming pared 5 bases from V and 1 base from J, leaving 14 bases between. CDR3: CASSPTEPGNTEAFF. In DNA form, the CDR3 reads TGTGCCAGCAGCCCCACGGAGCCAGGGAACACTGAAGCTTTCTTT.

The chain carries TRBV2 and TRBJ2-1; unclear D gene. CDR1 SNHLY and CDR2 FYNNEI come from the germline V gene. The CDR3 sequence is 15 residues long. V was shortened by 4 bases and J by 0 bases, with 10 bases between the two germline ends. The CDR3 reads CASSGTPSSYNEQFF. The CDR3 DNA follows: TGTGCCAGCAGTGGCACGCCGAGCTCCTACAATGAGCAGTTCTTC.

V is TRBV28 and J is TRBJ2-4; D remains unclear. The CDR3 consists of 15 residues. V lost 4 bases, J lost 0 bases, and 10 bases lay in between. Looked up from germline, CDR1 is MDHEN and CDR2 is SYDVKM. CDR3 region: CASSSPTVAKNIQYF. The CDR3 region has the DNA TGTGCCAGCAGTTCCCCCACAGTAGCCAAAAACATTCAGTACTTC.

As for this clone: Other DNA sequences from this sample encode an identical CDR3 as well. The chain is built from TRBV5-1 and TRBJ2-3; D might be TRBD1 or TRBD2, each matching 5 bases. The CDR3 runs 15 residues. Looked up from germline, CDR1 is SGHRS and CDR2 is YFSETQ. Trimming pared 1 base from V and 4 bases from J, leaving 13 bases between. CDR3 region: CASSLRGMGADTQYF. In DNA form, the CDR3 reads TGCGCCAGCAGCTTGAGGGGAATGGGGGCAGATACGCAGTATTTT.

This rearrangement joins TRBV21-1 to TRBJ1-5; the table's D gene call, TRBD1, was not cross checked with the DNA. TRBV21-1 is marked as a pseudogene. CDR3 length equals 17 residues. In DNA form, the CDR3 reads TGTGCCAGCAGCAAACGCCGCGGACAGGGAGAGGTTCAGCCCCAGCATTTT. Translating gives CASSKRRGQGEVQPQHF.

V and J are TRBV10-1 and TRBJ2-7; TRBD1 is a possible D gene (7 bases). The germline CDR1 and CDR2 sequences are WNHNN and SYGVQD (reference sequence). Deletions cut 5 bases from V and 3 bases from J, with 11 bases between. The CDR3 has 13 amino acids. The CDR3 here is CASSQGGLYEQYF. CDR3 DNA sequence: TGCGCCAGCAGTCAGGGGGGCCTCTACGAGCAGTACTTC.

The rearrangement uses TRBV15 and TRBJ1-1, with 8 bases matching TRBD1. V was pared by 3 bases and J by 1 base, with 7 bases of the junction left unmatched. Germline V gene lookup returns CDR1 LNHNV and CDR2 YYDKDF (reference sequence). The CDR3 extends over 16 amino acids. Written as DNA, the CDR3 is TGTGCCACCAGCAGGGAGACAGGGGTAGGGAACACTGAAGCTTTCTTT. Translated: CATSRETGVGNTEAFF.

This chain joins TRBV7-9 and TRBJ2-2; weak D call: TRBD2 (6 bases). CDR3 size: 16 residues. Germline V gene lookup returns CDR1 SEHNR and CDR2 FQNEAQ (reference sequence). This chain's CDR3 is CAQRITGETNTGELFF. CDR3 DNA: TGTGCTCAGCGAATAACGGGAGAAACAAACACCGGGGAGCTGTTTTTT. Using reference TRBV7-9 and TRBJ2-2 for the parts outside the CDR3, the full variable domain is DTGVSQNPRHKITKRGQNVTFRCDPISEHNRLYWYRQTLGQGPEFLTYFQNEAQLEKSRLLSDRFSAERPKGSFSTLEIQRTEQGDSAMYLCAQRITGETNTGELFFGEGSRLTVL.

The genes are TRBV6-6 and TRBJ1-4; tentatively, D is TRBD1 (5 bases). The germline V gene encodes CDR1 MNHNY and CDR2 SVGAGI (reference sequence). The CDR3 covers 14 residues. V shed 2 bases and J shed 8 bases, with 12 bases lying between them. In DNA form, the CDR3 reads TGTGCCAGCAGTTACAGCAGGGTAGGGGAAAAACTGTTTTTT. Protein: CASSYSRVGEKLFF.

This chain links TRBV18 with TRBJ1-2; the match to TRBD1 covers 9 bases. The CDR3 has 18 residues. J was trimmed by 5 bases and V by 3 bases; bases with no gene match: 16. Germline CDR1 and CDR2: KGHSH and LQKENI. The CDR3 is CASSPLGQGTLNAYGYTF. The CDR3, as DNA: TGTGCCAGCTCACCCCTCGGACAGGGGACCTTAAACGCTTATGGCTACACCTTC.

The chain employs TRBV7-2 and TRBJ2-7; D might be TRBD1 or TRBD2, each matching 5 bases. CDR3 size: 14 residues. Trimming cost V 3 bases and J 1 base, with 10 bases left between them. Germline-derived CDR1 and CDR2 are SGHTA and FQGNSA. The CDR3 bases are TGTGCCAGCAGCTTCGGTTGGGGGTCCTACGAGCAGTACTTC. It codes for CASSFGWGSYEQYF.

V and J are TRBV5-6 and TRBJ1-1; D may be TRBD1 (5 bases). The V end lost 0 bases, the J end lost 9 bases, and 6 bases lay between the germline ends. Germline loops: CDR1 SGHDT, CDR2 YYEEEE. The CDR3 covers 11 residues. CDR3 sequence reads: CASSLAGKAFF. Written as DNA, the CDR3 is TGTGCCAGCAGCTTGGCAGGGAAAGCTTTCTTT.

This chain joins TRBV25-1 and TRBJ1-1, with no clear D. CDR1 and CDR2 (germline): MGHDK, SYGVNS. CDR3 length: 14 amino acids. V gave up 1 base and J gave up 1 base, with 7 bases separating them. CDR3 residues: CASSESGRNTEAFF. CDR3 nucleotides: TGTGCCAGCAGTGAATCGGGCAGGAACACTGAAGCTTTCTTT.

V and J are TRBV2 and TRBJ2-5, with D maybe TRBD1 (7 bases). The germline V gene has CDR1 SNHLY and CDR2 FYNNEI. The CDR3 sequence is 14 residues long. Trimming removed 7 bases from V and 7 bases from J, with 19 bases in between. Here the CDR3 reads CASTGGTALGTQYF. The CDR3 nucleotides read TGTGCCAGCACAGGCGGGACAGCCTTAGGGACCCAGTACTTC. Looking up the rest from reference TRBV2 and TRBJ2-5 gives the full variable domain: EPEVTQTPSHQVTQMGQEVILRCVPISNHLYFYWYRQILGQKVEFLVSFYNNEISEKSEIFDDQFSVERPDGSNFTLKIRSTKLEDSAMYFCASTGGTALGTQYFGPGTRLLVL.

This clone came up once. This chain links TRBV1 with TRBJ2-3. TRBV1 is listed as a pseudogene. The CDR3 has 14 amino acids. The CDR3 DNA is TGCACCAGCAGCAGGGGGCGGGGGACAGATACGCAGTATTTT. It yields the protein CTSSRGRGTDTQYF.

The chain combines TRBV4-2 with TRBJ2-7; 7 positions agree with TRBD2. The CDR3 spans 18 residues. V was clipped by 1 base and J by 9 bases; unmatched bases: 21. In germline, CDR1 is LGHNA, CDR2 YNFKEQ. CDR3 sequence: CASSQGGGGLSGAERQYF. In DNA, the CDR3 is TGTGCCAGCAGCCAAGGTGGGGGAGGGCTTAGTGGGGCCGAGAGGCAGTACTTC.

This chain uses TRBV6-6 with TRBJ1-2; the D is unclear. Germline assignment: CDR1 MNHNY and CDR2 SVGAGI (reference sequence). There are 16 residues in the CDR3. Trimming stripped 5 bases from V and 0 bases from J, with 16 bases between. The DNA for the CDR3 is TGTGCCAGCAGTGGTCTGGGGAGGGAGGCTAACTATGGCTACACCTTC. It is translated as CASSGLGREANYGYTF.

V is TRBV2 and J is TRBJ2-7; 9 nucleotides align to TRBD1. The CDR3 is made up of 15 amino acids. CDR1 and CDR2 from the germline V gene are SNHLY and FYNNEI. V shed 7 bases, J shed 2 bases, and the junction held 9 bases outside the gene matches. The CDR3 loop reads CASTIATGGTYEQYF. The DNA for the CDR3 is TGTGCCAGCACTATCGCGACAGGGGGAACCTACGAGCAGTACTTC.

V gene TRBV5-6 combines with J gene TRBJ2-7; tentative D call: TRBD2 (6 bases). Germline lookup yields CDR1 SGHDT and CDR2 YYEEEE. This CDR3 has 11 residues. V lost 5 bases to trimming and J lost 5 bases, with 8 bases between them. CDR3 amino acids: CASSWRDEQYF. CDR3 sequence (DNA): TGTGCCAGCAGTTGGAGGGACGAGCAGTACTTC.

This chain connects TRBV7-8 to TRBJ1-5; D not certain. The CDR3 extends over 14 amino acids. Germline V lookup: CDR1 SGHVS, CDR2 FQNEAQ. V was trimmed by 1 base and J by 7 bases, leaving 11 bases between them. The CDR3 loop is CASSLGAARQPQHF. The CDR3 DNA is TGTGCCAGCAGCTTAGGGGCAGCGAGGCAGCCCCAGCATTTT.

The V call is TRBV27, the J call TRBJ2-2; maybe TRBD2 (5 bases). Germline V gives CDR1 MNHEY, CDR2 SMNVEV (reference sequence). V shed 4 bases and J shed 1 base, with 10 bases lying between them. CDR3 length: 15 residues. The CDR3 DNA reads TGTGCCAGCAGTTCCGGGATGCGGAACACCGGGGAGCTGTTTTTT. This gives the protein CASSSGMRNTGELFF.